This TCR beta chain was retrieved from a study of spatial heterogeneity in lung cancer. This clonotype has just a few counts. Every cDNA TCR molecule received its own unique molecular identifier. Using its own MiXCR run on the 5' RACE reads, TCRdb lists one record per CDR3 protein. The sample contains tens of thousands of distinct CDR3 sequences, over 9.5% of which appear only once. The length of the CDR3 is 16 residues. In germline, CDR1 is DFQATT, CDR2 SNEGSKA (reference sequence). The junction had 11 bases not matched to a gene; V was cut back by 7 bases and J by 3 bases. Time point given: sample taken at primary tumor resection. Unsorted whole RNA samples from tumor, nontumor lung or frozen PBMC were sequenced.

The chain carries TRBV20-1 and TRBJ2-3; 12 positions agree with TRBD1. The sequencing used PBMCs, collected at surgery. The receptor was derived from a female donor with early-stage non-small cell lung cancer. CDR3 amino acids: CSGEHGTGGYTDTQYF. CDR3 bases: TGCAGTGGCGAACATGGGACAGGGGGCTATACAGATACGCAGTATTTT.